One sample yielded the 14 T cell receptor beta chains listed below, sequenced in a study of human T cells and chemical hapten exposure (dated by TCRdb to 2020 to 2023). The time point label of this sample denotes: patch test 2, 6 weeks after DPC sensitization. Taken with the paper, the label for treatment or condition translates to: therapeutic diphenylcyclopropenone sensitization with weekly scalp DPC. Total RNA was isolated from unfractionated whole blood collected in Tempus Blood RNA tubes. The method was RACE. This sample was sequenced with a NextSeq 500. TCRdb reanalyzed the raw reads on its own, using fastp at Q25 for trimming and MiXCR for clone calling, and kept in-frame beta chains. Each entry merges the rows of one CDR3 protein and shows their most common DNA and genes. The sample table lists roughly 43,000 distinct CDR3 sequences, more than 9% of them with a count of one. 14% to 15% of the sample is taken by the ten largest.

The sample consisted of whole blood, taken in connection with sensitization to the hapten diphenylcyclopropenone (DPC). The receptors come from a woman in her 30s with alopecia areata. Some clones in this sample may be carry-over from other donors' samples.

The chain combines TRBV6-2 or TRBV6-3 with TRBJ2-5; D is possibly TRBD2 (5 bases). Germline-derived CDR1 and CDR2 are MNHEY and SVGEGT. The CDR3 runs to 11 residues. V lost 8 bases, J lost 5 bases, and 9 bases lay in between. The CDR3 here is CASRWRETQYF. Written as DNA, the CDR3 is TGTGCCAGCCGCTGGAGGGAGACCCAGTACTTC.

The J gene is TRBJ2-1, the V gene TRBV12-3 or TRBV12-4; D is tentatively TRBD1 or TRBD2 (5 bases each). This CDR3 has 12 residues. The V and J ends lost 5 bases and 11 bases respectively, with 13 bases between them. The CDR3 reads CASSGAGRKQFF. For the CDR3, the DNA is TGTGCCAGCAGTGGGGCAGGGAGAAAGCAGTTCTTC.

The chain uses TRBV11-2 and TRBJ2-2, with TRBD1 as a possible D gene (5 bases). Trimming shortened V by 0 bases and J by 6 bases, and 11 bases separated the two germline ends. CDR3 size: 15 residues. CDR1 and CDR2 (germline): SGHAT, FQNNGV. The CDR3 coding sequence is TGTGCCAGCAGCTTAGAGTTGACAGTAGCCGGGGAGCTGTTTTTT. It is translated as CASSLELTVAGELFF. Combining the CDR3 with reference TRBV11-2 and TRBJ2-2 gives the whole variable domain EAGVAQSPRYKIIEKRQSVAFWCNPISGHATLYWYQQILGQGPKLLIQFQNNGVVDDSQLPKDRFSAERLKGVDSTLKIQPAKLEDSAVYLCASSLELTVAGELFFGEGSRLTVL.

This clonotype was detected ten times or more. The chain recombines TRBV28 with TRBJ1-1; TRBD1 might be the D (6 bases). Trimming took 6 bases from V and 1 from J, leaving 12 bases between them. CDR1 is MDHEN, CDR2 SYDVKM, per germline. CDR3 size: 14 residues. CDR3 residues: CASRMGHPNTEAFF. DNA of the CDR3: TGTGCCAGCAGAATGGGACACCCGAACACTGAAGCTTTCTTT.

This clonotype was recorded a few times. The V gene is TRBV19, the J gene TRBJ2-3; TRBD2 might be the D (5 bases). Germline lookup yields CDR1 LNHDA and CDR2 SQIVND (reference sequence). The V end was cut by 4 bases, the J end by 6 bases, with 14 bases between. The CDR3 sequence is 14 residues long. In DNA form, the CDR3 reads TGTGCCAGTAGTAAGCAGGCTAGCTGGGATACGCAGTATTTT. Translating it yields CASSKQASWDTQYF.

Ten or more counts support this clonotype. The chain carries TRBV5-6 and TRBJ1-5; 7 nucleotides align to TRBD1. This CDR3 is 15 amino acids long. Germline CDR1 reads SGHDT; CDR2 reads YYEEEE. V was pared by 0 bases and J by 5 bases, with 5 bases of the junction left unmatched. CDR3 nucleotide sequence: TGTGCCAGCAGCTTGGTAGGGGGCGGAGATCAGCCCCAGCATTTT. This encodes CASSLVGGGDQPQHF.

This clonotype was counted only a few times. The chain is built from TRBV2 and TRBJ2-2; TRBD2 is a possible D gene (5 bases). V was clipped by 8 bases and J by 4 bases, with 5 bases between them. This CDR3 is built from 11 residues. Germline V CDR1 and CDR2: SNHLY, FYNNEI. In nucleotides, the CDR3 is TGTGCCAGCCGGGGCACCGGGGAGCTGTTTTTT. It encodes CASRGTGELFF.

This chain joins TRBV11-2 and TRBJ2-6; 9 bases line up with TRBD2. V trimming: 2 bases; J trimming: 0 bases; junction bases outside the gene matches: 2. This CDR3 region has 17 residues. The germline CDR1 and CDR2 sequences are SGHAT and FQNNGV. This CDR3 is CASSLLAGSSGANVLTF. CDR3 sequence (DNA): TGTGCCAGCAGCTTACTAGCGGGGAGCTCTGGGGCCAACGTCCTGACTTTC.

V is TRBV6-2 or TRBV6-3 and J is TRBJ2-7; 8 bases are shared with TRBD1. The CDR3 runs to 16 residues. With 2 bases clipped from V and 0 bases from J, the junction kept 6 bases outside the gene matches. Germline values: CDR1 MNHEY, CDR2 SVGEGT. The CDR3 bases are TGTGCCAGCAGTTACGCGGCAGGGGGCCGCTCCTACGAGCAGTACTTC. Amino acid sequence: CASSYAAGGRSYEQYF.

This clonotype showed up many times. The CDR3 loop is CASSQDIRREQGRGRPGELFF. The CDR3 nucleotides are TGTGCCAGCAGCCAGGACATCCGCAGGGAACAGGGAAGGGGCAGGCCCGGGGAGCTGTTTTTT. The rearrangement uses TRBV3-1 and TRBJ2-2; D perhaps matches TRBD1 (6 bases). The CDR3 sequence is 21 residues long. Germline CDR1 reads LGHDT; CDR2 reads YNNKEL (reference sequence). The V end lost 3 bases, the J end lost 6 bases, and 32 bases lay between the germline ends.

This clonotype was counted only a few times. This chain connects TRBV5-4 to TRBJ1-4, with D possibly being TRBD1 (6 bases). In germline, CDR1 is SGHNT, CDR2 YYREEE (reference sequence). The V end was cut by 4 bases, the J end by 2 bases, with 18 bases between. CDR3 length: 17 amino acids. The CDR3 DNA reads TGTGCCAGCAGCCCCCGGCCGGGGGCGAGCACTAATGAAAAACTGTTTTTT. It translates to CASSPRPGASTNEKLFF.

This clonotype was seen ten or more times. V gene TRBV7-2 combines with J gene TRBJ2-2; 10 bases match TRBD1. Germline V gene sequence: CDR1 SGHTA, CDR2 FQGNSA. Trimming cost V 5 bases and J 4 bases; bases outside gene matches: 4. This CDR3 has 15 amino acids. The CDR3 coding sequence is TGTGCCAGCAGCCCACGGGACAGGGGCACCGGGGAGCTGTTTTTT. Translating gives CASSPRDRGTGELFF.

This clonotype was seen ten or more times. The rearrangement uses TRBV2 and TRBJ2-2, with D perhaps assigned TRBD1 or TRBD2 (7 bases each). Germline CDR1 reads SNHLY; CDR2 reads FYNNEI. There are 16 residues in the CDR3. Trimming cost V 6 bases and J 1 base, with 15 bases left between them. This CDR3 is CASSEGGTENTGELFF. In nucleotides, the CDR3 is TGTGCCAGCAGCGAGGGGGGGACAGAGAACACCGGGGAGCTGTTTTTT. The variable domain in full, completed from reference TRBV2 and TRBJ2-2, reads EPEVTQTPSHQVTQMGQEVILRCVPISNHLYFYWYRQILGQKVEFLVSFYNNEISEKSEIFDDQFSVERPDGSNFTLKIRSTKLEDSAMYFCASSEGGTENTGELFFGEGSRLTVL.

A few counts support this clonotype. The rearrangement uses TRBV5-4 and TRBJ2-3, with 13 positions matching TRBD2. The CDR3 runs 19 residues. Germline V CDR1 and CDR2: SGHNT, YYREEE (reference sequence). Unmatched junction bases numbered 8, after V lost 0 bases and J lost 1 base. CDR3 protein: CASSLAPLTSGGGTDTQYF. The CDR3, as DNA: TGTGCCAGCAGCTTGGCCCCTTTAACTAGCGGGGGGGGCACAGATACGCAGTATTTT. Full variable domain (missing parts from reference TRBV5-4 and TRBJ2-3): ETGVTQSPTHLIKTRGQQVTLRCSSQSGHNTVSWYQQALGQGPQFIFQYYREEENGRGNFPPRFSGLQFPNYSSELNVNALELDDSALYLCASSLAPLTSGGGTDTQYFGPGTRLTVL.